The subject of this entry is one TCR beta chain. Its antigen is not known. CDR1 is MNHEY, CDR2 SVGAGI, per germline. The CDR3 has 13 amino acids. Trimming took 8 bases from V and 6 from J, leaving 17 bases between them. The sample originates from a study of blood T cells in healthy people across ages. Using a J-beta primer mix together with a sample-barcoded 5' primer, a second PCR was run for about 7 to 12 cycles. The template-switch adaptor, which had 12 random nucleotides, put a tag on each cDNA molecule. MiXCR, run by TCRdb on the 5' RACE reads, gives a single entry per CDR3 protein. The data show hundreds of thousands of distinct CDR3 sequences, under 55% seen once. Study conclusions and caveats: Per-million-T-cell TCR beta diversity fell roughly linearly with age. PBMCs that were unsorted prevented a conclusive naive versus antigen-experienced comparison. The long-lived group displayed more naive CD4+ cells, plus higher diversity, than the aged donors did.

Specimen: blood. The clonotype was recovered from a man in his 60s in good health. The V and J genes are TRBV6-5 and TRBJ2-7, with D tentatively TRBD1 or TRBD2 (5 bases each). Here the CDR3 reads CASGGSGAGEQYF. The CDR3 DNA sequence: TGTGCCAGCGGCGGTTCCGGGGCGGGCGAGCAGTACTTC.